This T cell receptor (beta chain) is drawn from a study of breast tumors, draining lymph nodes, adjacent tissues. The CDR3 extends over 15 amino acids. Trimming took off 5 bases at V and 2 bases at J, with 14 bases between the two ends. Per the germline V gene, CDR1 is SGHTA and CDR2 is FQGNSA. Axillary draining lymph nodes of breast cancer patients supplied the node samples. There are many counts of this clonotype. No antigen is known for it. Findings and limits, study-wide: That most tumor T cells come from lymph nodes remained unproven.

TCRdb reprocessed the multiplex PCR reads via MiXCR and lists one record per CDR3 protein. The table has around 150,000 distinct CDR3 sequences, approximately 30% seen once. Sequenced material: axillary lymph node tissue. The TCR sequence derives from a female donor with breast cancer. Some clones in this sample may be carry-over from other donors' samples. The chain is built from TRBV7-2 and TRBJ2-3; D may be TRBD1 (5 bases). CDR3 in amino acids: CASSPRTFITDTQYF. Written as DNA, the CDR3 is TGTGCCAGCAGCCCCCGGACATTTATCACAGATACGCAGTATTTT.